The 27 T cell receptor beta chains below were found in one sample sequenced in a study of tumor-infiltrating lymphocytes in oesophageal squamous cell carcinoma. TCRdb itself ran the PCR reads through MiXCR, one entry per CDR3 protein. The repertoire holds around 20,000 distinct CDR3 sequences, 40% to 45% seen once, with roughly 13% in the top ten. The sequencing sample was made of normal esophageal tissue next to the tumor. These receptors all stem from a male donor with esophageal squamous cell carcinoma.

About this clonotype: This may arise from a read error, as a much more abundant clone is one base away. The chain uses TRBV18 and TRBJ2-5, with TRBD1 identical over 8 bases. The CDR3 is 15 amino acids. V dropped 1 base and J dropped 11; count of bases not matched to a gene: 12. Germline CDR1 reads KGHSH; CDR2 reads LQKENI. CDR3 nucleotides: TGTGCCAGCTCACCACGTGGACAGGGCTACAATGAGCAGTACTTC. Encoded protein: CASSPRGQGYNEQYF.

The V gene is TRBV11-1, the J gene TRBJ1-1; 9 nucleotides line up with TRBD1. Germline-derived CDR1 and CDR2 are SGHAT and FQDESV (reference sequence). With 2 bases clipped from V and 1 base from J, the junction kept 8 bases outside the gene matches. The CDR3 is 17 amino acids. In nucleotides, the CDR3 is TGTGCCAGCAGCTTACCCACGGGGACAGGGAAGAACACTGAAGCTTTCTTT. This sequence encodes CASSLPTGTGKNTEAFF.

The rearrangement uses TRBV7-4 and TRBJ2-1; 14 positions match TRBD2. Trimming removed 6 bases from V and 12 bases from J; junction bases left unmatched: 13. The CDR3 has 16 residues. CDR1 and CDR2 (germline): SGHVT, SQSDAQ. This CDR3 is CASRPPGLAGADTQFF. The DNA of the CDR3 is TGTGCCAGCAGGCCTCCGGGACTAGCGGGAGCAGATACGCAGTTCTTC. The full variable domain, its missing parts supplied by reference TRBV7-4 and TRBJ2-1, is GAGVSQSPRYKVAKRGRDVALRCDSISGHVTLYWYRQTLGQGSEVLTYSQSDAQRDKSGRPSGRFSAERPERSVSTLKIQRTEQGDSAVYLCASRPPGLAGADTQFFGPGTRLTVL.

V gene TRBV10-2 combines with J gene TRBJ2-3; D is unclear. Trimming removed 11 bases from V and 0 bases from J, with 15 bases in between. CDR3 length: 14 amino acids. CDR1 WSHSY and CDR2 SAAADI come from the germline V gene. The CDR3 DNA reads as TGCGCCTCTAACCCCGGCACTAGCACAGATACGCAGTATTTT. Translating it yields CASNPGTSTDTQYF.

The J gene is TRBJ1-1, the V gene TRBV7-2, with a tentative D call TRBD1 (5 bases). CDR1 is SGHTA and CDR2 is FQGNSA in the germline V gene. The CDR3 has 14 amino acids. The V end was cut by 6 bases, the J end by 1 base, with 12 bases between. The DNA for the CDR3 is TGTGCCAGCAGTTGGGGACTTACGAACACTGAAGCTTTCTTT. Encoded protein: CASSWGLTNTEAFF.

This sequence joins TRBV3-1 and TRBJ2-5, with TRBD2 as a possible D gene (5 bases). The CDR3 is 12 residues long. CDR1 is LGHDT, CDR2 YNNKEL, per germline (reference sequence). Trimming shortened V by 9 bases and J by 7 bases, and 15 bases separated the two germline ends. CDR3 coding DNA: TGTGCCAGTAGTCGAATAAGCGGGACCCAGTACTTC. It encodes CASSRISGTQYF.

The V call is TRBV14, the J call TRBJ2-3; possible D gene TRBD1, 6 bases. With 0 bases removed from V and 0 bases from J, the gap between germline ends came to 10 bases. The germline V gene has CDR1 SGHDN and CDR2 FVKESK. The CDR3 runs to 16 residues. The CDR3 is CASSQEGQGSTDTQYF. CDR3 DNA sequence: TGTGCCAGCAGCCAAGAAGGGCAGGGGAGCACAGATACGCAGTATTTT.

This clonotype was observed a handful of times. The chain recombines TRBV7-6 with TRBJ2-3, with D tentatively TRBD2 (6 bases). The CDR3 spans 14 residues. In germline, CDR1 is SGHVS, CDR2 FNYEAQ. V was trimmed by 6 bases and J by 4 bases, leaving 14 bases between them. CDR3 region: CASRPLAQADTQYF. CDR3 in DNA: TGTGCCAGCAGGCCACTAGCCCAGGCAGATACGCAGTATTTT.

The rearrangement uses TRBV7-9 and TRBJ2-7; TRBD1 aligns across 7 bases. The CDR3 totals 15 residues. The V gene's germline CDR1 is SEHNR and CDR2 FQNEAQ (reference sequence). V gave up 5 bases and J gave up 2 bases; unmatched junction bases: 9. CDR3 bases: TGTGCCAGCAGCCCCACCGGGACAGCTCCCTACGAGCAGTACTTC. This translates into CASSPTGTAPYEQYF.

The chain uses TRBV7-6 and TRBJ2-7; D is unresolved. The DNA end lines up better with TRBJ2-1; the J call may be wrong. CDR1 SGHVS and CDR2 FNYEAQ come from the germline V gene. The CDR3 has 15 residues. CDR3 residues: CASSLDRAASDEQFF. Here the CDR3 DNA reads TGTGCCAGCAGCTTAGATAGGGCCGCCAGCGATGAGCAGTTCTTC.

This clonotype has just one count. The chain carries TRBV7-6 and TRBJ2-5; D is unclear. V was shortened by 3 bases and J by 0 bases, with 8 bases between the two germline ends. The CDR3 covers 14 residues. CDR1 is SGHVS and CDR2 is FNYEAQ in the germline V gene. The CDR3 sequence: CASSLGGYQETQYF. CDR3 in DNA: TGTGCCAGCAGCTTGGGCGGCTACCAAGAGACCCAGTACTTC. Looking up the rest from reference TRBV7-6 and TRBJ2-5 gives the full variable domain: GAGVSQSPRYKVTKRGQDVALRCDPISGHVSLYWYRQALGQGPEFLTYFNYEAQQDKSGLPNDRFSAERPEGSISTLTIQRTEQRDSAMYRCASSLGGYQETQYFGPGTRLLVL.

This clonotype showed up just a few times. The chain uses TRBV12-3 or TRBV12-4 and TRBJ2-7, with D hard to call. The CDR3 consists of 17 residues. Trimming took 1 base from V and 4 from J, leaving 20 bases between them. DNA of the CDR3: TGTGCCAGCAGTTTAGAAAGGCAGCTCCAAGAAAGATACGAGCAGTACTTC. This translates into CASSLERQLQERYEQYF.

This clonotype was seen repeatedly, ten times or more. With a much larger clone just one base away, this may be a read error. The chain carries TRBV6-1 and TRBJ2-5, with D perhaps TRBD1 or TRBD2 (6 bases each). V lost 6 bases, J lost 11 bases, and 25 bases lay in between. The CDR3 runs 15 residues. Germline CDR1 is MNHNS and CDR2 is SASEGT. The CDR3 DNA sequence: TGTGCCAGCAGCCGTCCGGGAGCAGGGGACAATGAGCAGTACTTC. Translation: CASSRPGAGDNEQYF.

This clonotype was observed many times. V is TRBV6-1 and J is TRBJ2-7; 11 positions agree with TRBD2. Germline V gene data show CDR1 as MNHNS and CDR2 as SASEGT. With 7 bases clipped from V and 5 bases from J, the junction kept 7 bases outside the gene matches. The CDR3 contains 14 residues. For the CDR3, the DNA is TGTGCCAGCATCTCTAGCGGGAGGACCCACGAGCAGTACTTC. This sequence encodes CASISSGRTHEQYF.

This clonotype appeared many times. The chain joins TRBV11-2 to TRBJ1-5; D gene unclear. The CDR3 sequence is 15 residues long. From germline, CDR1 is SGHAT and CDR2 FQNNGV. The V end lost 2 bases, the J end lost 0 bases, and 8 bases lay between the germline ends. DNA for the CDR3: TGTGCCAGCAGCTTATTTTCGGATAGCAATCAGCCCCAGCATTTT. Its protein is CASSLFSDSNQPQHF.

A remark on this clonotype: Given the absence of the conserved phenylalanine or tryptophan at the CDR3 end, a read error is likely. No DNA is shown, since the ends of the CDR3 on it are uncertain; the CDR3 is the one TCRdb lists. This chain connects TRBV7-3 to TRBJ1-6; the table calls TRBD1, which could not be checked here. The CDR3 is 13 residues long, counting both termini. Germline-derived CDR1 and CDR2 are SGHTA and FQGTGA. CDR3 in amino acids: CASAQGYTQYFGA.

By its share, this clonotype is medium-sized. The J gene is TRBJ2-3, the V gene TRBV7-8, with D perhaps TRBD2 (7 bases). The CDR3 is 17 amino acids. CDR1 SGHVS and CDR2 FQNEAQ come from the germline V gene. V was cut by 6 bases and J by 1 base, with 20 bases left in between. In DNA form, the CDR3 reads TGTGCCAGCAGTTTAAGCGGGACGGGGGGCGGCACAGATACGCAGTATTTT. Protein: CASSLSGTGGGTDTQYF. Based on the CDR3 plus reference TRBV7-8 and TRBJ2-3, the full variable domain is GAGVSQSPRYKVAKRGQDVALRCDPISGHVSLFWYQQALGQGPEFLTYFQNEAQLDKSGLPSDRFFAERPEGSVSTLKIQRTQQEDSAVYLCASSLSGTGGGTDTQYFGPGTRLTVL.

Ten or more counts support this clonotype. The rearrangement links TRBV5-1 to TRBJ2-1, with D maybe TRBD2 (5 bases). V was clipped by 1 base and J by 7 bases, with 15 bases between them. Per germline, CDR1 SGHRS and CDR2 YFSETQ. This CDR3 contains 15 residues. CDR3 loop: CASSLTLAEANEQFF. As DNA, the CDR3 is TGCGCCAGCAGCTTGACCCTAGCTGAAGCGAATGAGCAGTTCTTC.

This clonotype was counted between two and nine times. The chain uses TRBV7-2 and TRBJ2-3; the D is unclear. This CDR3 has 15 amino acids. V shed 1 base and J shed 4 bases, with 12 bases lying between them. CDR1 and CDR2 (germline): SGHTA, FQGNSA. CDR3 amino acids: CASSLGGALADTQYF. CDR3 nucleotide sequence: TGTGCCAGCAGCTTAGGAGGAGCTTTGGCAGATACGCAGTATTTT.

V and J are TRBV7-2 and TRBJ2-3, with D unresolved. TRBJ1-6 matches the DNA end more closely, so the J call is doubtful. The CDR3 covers 14 residues. Germline V gene lookup returns CDR1 SGHTA and CDR2 FQGNSA. DNA of the CDR3: TGTGCCAGCAGCTTAAGCCCAGCAGCCTCACCCCTCCACTTT. Translated: CASSLSPAASPLHF.

This clonotype is labeled medium-sized. The chain joins TRBV7-9 to TRBJ2-1; 8 nucleotides agree with TRBD2. Germline trimming cut 4 bases from V and 8 bases from J; bases unmatched to any gene: 10. The CDR3 runs 15 residues. Germline V gene sequence: CDR1 SEHNR, CDR2 FQNEAQ (reference sequence). In DNA form, the CDR3 reads TGTGCCAGCAGCTCGCCGGGACTAGTCCGCGATGAGCAGTTCTTC. Amino acids: CASSSPGLVRDEQFF.

The V gene is TRBV7-3, the J gene TRBJ2-3; TRBD1 agrees at 9 bases. Losses at the gene ends were 5 bases for V and 4 bases for J; bases not matched to a gene: 7. The CDR3 covers 15 residues. Germline V gene lookup returns CDR1 SGHTA and CDR2 FQGTGA. The CDR3 is CASSMGQGKPDTQYF. The CDR3 DNA reads TGTGCCAGCAGCATGGGACAGGGAAAACCAGATACGCAGTATTTT.

In its sample, this clonotype was seen a few times. CDR3 nucleotide sequence: TGTGCCACCTACGACTTCTCCACAGATACGCAGTATTTT. It codes for CATYDFSTDTQYF. The chain is built from TRBV24-1 and TRBJ2-3; no clear D gene. Germline V CDR1 and CDR2: KGHDR, SFDVKD. The V and J ends lost 9 bases and 2 bases respectively, with 11 bases between them. The length of the CDR3 is 13 residues.

This clonotype was detected many times. The CDR3 nucleotides are TGTGCCAGCAGTCCCTCAGGGCCCGCTTCGGAGCAGTACTTC. Its protein is CASSPSGPASEQYF. The V call is TRBV27, the J call TRBJ2-1; TRBD1 is a possible D gene (5 bases). The J call may be wrong; the DNA end is better matched by TRBJ2-7. Germline V gene data show CDR1 as MNHEY and CDR2 as SMNVEV (reference sequence). CDR3 length: 14 amino acids.

On this clonotype itself: One end of the junction does not line up with germline, which may come from a read error. This chain uses TRBV7-6 with TRBJ2-5; D possibly corresponds to TRBD1 (6 bases). The J call may be incorrect, as the DNA end agrees better with TRBJ2-1. Germline-derived CDR1 and CDR2 are SGHVS and FNYEAQ. The CDR3 extends over 15 amino acids. The CDR3 DNA reads as TGTGCTAGCAGCCTAAACAGGGAGATCTACAATGAGCAGTTCTTC. This codes for CASSLNREIYNEQFF.

This clonotype was observed at least ten times. One end of the junction fails to match germline, which may point to a read error. The rearrangement links TRBV11-2 to TRBJ1-1; D call uncertain. The CDR3 runs 13 residues. The germline V gene encodes CDR1 SGHAT and CDR2 FQNNGV. CDR3 bases: TGTGCCAGCAGGTTAGCGCAGAACACTGAAGCTTTCTTT. Translating gives CASRLAQNTEAFF.

This clonotype was found many times. Here the CDR3 reads CASSYGTEFTDTQYF. CDR3 in DNA: TGTGCCAGCAGTTACGGGACAGAATTCACAGATACGCAGTATTTT. The chain recombines TRBV6-6 with TRBJ2-3; 7 bases map to TRBD1. Germline CDR1 is MNHNY and CDR2 is SVGAGI (reference sequence). This CDR3 region has 15 residues. V gave up 2 bases and J gave up 2 bases; unmatched junction bases: 4.